The 21 T cell receptor beta chains below all came from one sample that was sequenced in a study of blood T cells in healthy people across ages. Primers used in a second PCR of about 7 to 12 cycles were a sample-barcoded 5' primer and a J-beta primer mix. From the 5' RACE reads, TCRdb called clonotypes with MiXCR, one entry per CDR3 protein. This table holds over 700,000 distinct CDR3 sequences, about 55% found once. The material sequenced was blood. These receptors came from a man aged 80 or over in good health.

The chain employs TRBV29-1 and TRBJ2-7; TRBD2 agrees at 7 bases. CDR1 is SQVTM, CDR2 ANQGSEA, per germline. V lost 3 bases to trimming and J lost 2 bases; unmatched junction nucleotides: 4. The CDR3 is 13 amino acids. The chain's CDR3 is CSVDGAGAYEQYF. The CDR3 DNA is TGCAGCGTTGACGGCGCGGGGGCCTACGAGCAGTACTTC.

V gene TRBV11-3 combines with J gene TRBJ2-1; D is ambiguous. The germline V gene encodes CDR1 SGHNT and CDR2 YENEEA. The ends were cut back, 3 bases at V and 9 bases at J, with 12 bases in the middle. This CDR3 is built from 13 residues. The CDR3 DNA follows: TGTGCCAGCAGCTTCACTGAATGGGGTGAGCAGTTCTTC. It specifies CASSFTEWGEQFF.

This chain joins TRBV6-5 and TRBJ2-7; either TRBD1 or TRBD2 may supply D (5 bases each). Trimming shortened V by 0 bases and J by 1 base, and 13 bases separated the two germline ends. The CDR3 loop spans 16 amino acids. The V gene's germline CDR1 is MNHEY and CDR2 SVGAGI. In DNA form, the CDR3 reads TGTGCCAGCAGTTACTCCGGGACGGCCGGGTCCTACGAGCAGTACTTC. This translates into CASSYSGTAGSYEQYF.

The genes are TRBV14 and TRBJ1-1; D is ambiguous. Per germline, CDR1 SGHDN and CDR2 FVKESK. V was clipped by 3 bases and J by 6 bases, with 20 bases between them. This CDR3 comprises 16 residues. CDR3 protein: CASSHVRSSVSAEAFF. The CDR3 nucleotides are TGTGCCAGCAGCCACGTCAGGAGCAGCGTGAGCGCTGAAGCTTTCTTT.

The chain combines TRBV29-1 with TRBJ2-1, with a weak D call TRBD1 (6 bases). The CDR3 is made up of 12 amino acids. V gave up 8 bases and J gave up 3 bases, with 11 bases separating them. Germline CDR1 SQVTM, CDR2 ANQGSEA. Here the CDR3 DNA reads TGCAGCCCTAGGACAGACTACAATGAGCAGTTCTTC. This codes for CSPRTDYNEQFF.

The V gene is TRBV7-2, the J gene TRBJ2-1, with 9 bases aligning to TRBD2. Per the germline V gene, CDR1 is SGHTA and CDR2 is FQGNSA. The trim removed 3 bases at V and 0 bases at J, leaving 9 bases unmatched. The CDR3 loop spans 18 amino acids. CDR3 DNA: TGTGCCAGCAGCTTTTCAAGGGCGACTAGCGGCTCCTACAATGAGCAGTTCTTC. This gives the protein CASSFSRATSGSYNEQFF.

The chain combines TRBV18 with TRBJ2-1, with D perhaps TRBD2 (6 bases). CDR3 length equals 16 residues. Trimming left V 5 bases short and J 3 bases short, with 17 bases between. CDR1 and CDR2 (germline): KGHSH, LQKENI. The CDR3 nucleotides read TGTGCCAGCTCAGCGCTAGGAACGGGGGACTACAATGAGCAGTTCTTC. Translation: CASSALGTGDYNEQFF.

This clonotype came up a few times. The V and J genes are TRBV12-3 or TRBV12-4 and TRBJ2-7; 7 positions agree with TRBD1. The CDR3 consists of 15 residues. Trimming removed 5 bases from V and 0 bases from J; junction bases left unmatched: 7. CDR3 sequence reads: CASSRDRGSSYEQYF. As DNA, the CDR3 is TGTGCCAGCAGTAGGGACAGAGGGTCCTCCTACGAGCAGTACTTC.

The V gene is TRBV30, the J gene TRBJ2-7; perhaps TRBD1 as D (5 bases). V was pared by 6 bases and J by 5 bases, with 11 bases between. There are 11 residues in the CDR3. In germline, CDR1 is GTSNPN, CDR2 SVGIG (reference sequence). For the CDR3, the DNA is TGTGCCTGTAAATCGACAGACGAGCAGTACTTC. Translating it yields CACKSTDEQYF.

The chain links TRBV28 to TRBJ2-1; D is ambiguous. Near its end, the DNA agrees better with TRBJ2-7, so the J call may be wrong. In germline, CDR1 is MDHEN, CDR2 SYDVKM. This CDR3 is 15 amino acids long. Written as DNA, the CDR3 is TGTGCCAGCCCCCCCCGGGCAACGGCCTACAATGAGCAGTACTTC. Translating it yields CASPPRATAYNEQYF.

The chain carries TRBV20-1 and TRBJ2-7; 9 bases align to TRBD2. V shed 0 bases, J shed 3 bases, and the junction held 6 bases outside the gene matches. The length of the CDR3 is 15 residues. Germline V CDR1 and CDR2: DFQATT, SNEGSKA (reference sequence). The CDR3 DNA reads TGCAGTGCTAGAGATCCTAGCGGGGCCCTCTACGAGCAGTACTTC. Protein sequence: CSARDPSGALYEQYF.

This clonotype was observed a few times. V and J are TRBV3-1 and TRBJ2-2; tentatively, D is TRBD1 (5 bases). The CDR3 consists of 16 residues. Looked up from germline, CDR1 is LGHDT and CDR2 is YNNKEL (reference sequence). Trimming removed 1 base at V and 1 base at J, with 10 bases between. CDR3 sequence (DNA): TGTGCCAGCAGCCAAGCTCGGACACAGAACACCGGGGAGCTGTTTTTT. This encodes CASSQARTQNTGELFF.

The chain has TRBV20-1 and TRBJ2-1, with 9 bases lining up with TRBD2. The CDR3 contains 15 residues. Trimming cost V 1 base and J 3 bases; bases outside gene matches: 4. Germline V gene lookup returns CDR1 DFQATT and CDR2 SNEGSKA (reference sequence). This CDR3 is CSARGTSDYYNEQFF. For the CDR3, the DNA is TGCAGTGCTAGAGGGACTAGCGACTACTACAATGAGCAGTTCTTC.

This sequence joins TRBV5-1 and TRBJ2-7; unclear D gene. The CDR3 totals 15 residues. Germline V lookup: CDR1 SGHRS, CDR2 YFSETQ. Trimming shortened V by 4 bases and J by 0 bases, and 14 bases separated the two germline ends. In nucleotides, the CDR3 is TGCGCCAGCAGCCCGGCGATTGGGCCCTCCTACGAGCAGTACTTC. Its protein is CASSPAIGPSYEQYF.

The genes are TRBV12-3 or TRBV12-4 and TRBJ2-7, with TRBD2 matching over 8 bases. With V trimmed by 5 bases and J by 3 bases, 6 bases remained unmatched. The CDR3 has 14 residues. The CDR3 region is CASSTTSGRYEQYF. DNA of the CDR3: TGTGCCAGCAGTACCACTAGCGGCCGCTACGAGCAGTACTTC.

This clonotype was seen a single time. J is TRBJ1-1 and V is TRBV12-3 or TRBV12-4; a weak D match, TRBD1 (6 bases). V was shortened by 7 bases and J by 2 bases, with 14 bases between the two germline ends. The CDR3 extends over 14 amino acids. In DNA form, the CDR3 reads TGTGCCAGCACCGAACAGGGCCCTAACACTGAAGCTTTCTTT. It translates to CASTEQGPNTEAFF.

The chain links TRBV4-1 to TRBJ2-7, with 7 bases matching TRBD2. The V gene end was trimmed by 1 base and the J gene end by 0 bases; junction bases not matched to a gene: 3. Germline CDR1 and CDR2: MGHRA and YSYEKL. The CDR3 has 15 residues. CDR3 amino acids: CASSQAGLRSYEQYF. The CDR3 nucleotides read TGCGCCAGCAGCCAAGCGGGACTACGCTCCTACGAGCAGTACTTC.

This chain connects TRBV20-1 to TRBJ2-5; D unresolved. This CDR3 has 11 amino acids. The germline V and J ends were trimmed by 5 bases and 5 bases, with 9 bases remaining between them. Germline CDR1 and CDR2: DFQATT and SNEGSKA (reference sequence). The CDR3 spells CSAEGMETQYF. The CDR3 region has the DNA TGCAGTGCTGAAGGAATGGAGACCCAGTACTTC.

This rearrangement joins TRBV28 to TRBJ2-5; 14 bases align to TRBD2. The V segment lost 5 bases and the J segment 2 bases; nucleotides outside the gene matches: 13. This CDR3 is built from 19 residues. Germline-derived CDR1 and CDR2 are MDHEN and SYDVKM. The CDR3, as DNA: TGTGCCAGCAGTGATCCAAAGACTAGCGGGGGGGCCGGACAAGAGACCCAGTACTTC. This gives the protein CASSDPKTSGGAGQETQYF.

V gene TRBV12-3 or TRBV12-4 combines with J gene TRBJ2-3; 10 positions match TRBD2. Unmatched junction bases numbered 5, after V lost 1 base and J lost 4 bases. The CDR3 loop spans 16 amino acids. CDR3 bases: TGTGCCAGCAGTTTAGTCCTAGCGGGAGTCCCAGATACGCAGTATTTT. Its translation is CASSLVLAGVPDTQYF.

Details on this clonotype: This sequence may be a read error, since a much larger clone differs from it by one base. V usage is TRBV28 and J usage is TRBJ2-7, with TRBD2 matching over 8 bases. Germline V gene sequence: CDR1 MDHEN, CDR2 SYDVKM. The CDR3 length is 13 residues. The CDR3 region has the DNA TGTGCCAGCAGAGGGACTAGGGCCTACGAGCAGAACTTC. The encoded protein is CASRGTRAYEQNF.